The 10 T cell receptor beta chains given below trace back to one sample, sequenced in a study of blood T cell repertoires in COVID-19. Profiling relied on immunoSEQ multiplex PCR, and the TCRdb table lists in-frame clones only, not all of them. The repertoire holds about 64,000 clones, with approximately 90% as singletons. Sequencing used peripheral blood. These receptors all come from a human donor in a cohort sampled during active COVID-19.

In nucleotides, the CDR3 is TGTGCCAGCAGCTTTTCGTATGTAGAGACCCAGTACTTC. Its translation is CASSFSYVETQYF. This chain links TRBV11-2 with TRBJ2-5; D gene unclear. This CDR3 has 13 residues. The V end was cut by 3 bases, the J end by 4 bases, with 9 bases between. Germline CDR1 reads SGHAT; CDR2 reads FQNNGV.

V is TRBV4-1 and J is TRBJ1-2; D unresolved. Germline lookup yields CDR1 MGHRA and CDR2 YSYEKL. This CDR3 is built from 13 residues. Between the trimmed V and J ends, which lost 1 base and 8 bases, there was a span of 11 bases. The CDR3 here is CASSQGELVGYTF. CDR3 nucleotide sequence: TGCGCCAGCAGCCAAGGGGAACTAGTCGGCTACACCTTC.

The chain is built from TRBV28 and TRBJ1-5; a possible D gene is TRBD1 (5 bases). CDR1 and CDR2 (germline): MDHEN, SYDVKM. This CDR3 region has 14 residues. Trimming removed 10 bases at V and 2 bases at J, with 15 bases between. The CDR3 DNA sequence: TGTGCCACCCACAGAGCGGGACGCAATCAGCCCCAGCATTTT. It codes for CATHRAGRNQPQHF.

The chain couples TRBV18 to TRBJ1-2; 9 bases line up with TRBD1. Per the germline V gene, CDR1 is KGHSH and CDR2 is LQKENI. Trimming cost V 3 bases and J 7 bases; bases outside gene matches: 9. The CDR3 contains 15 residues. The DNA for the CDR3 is TGTGCCAGCTCACCCCTCGGGACAGGGAGTGGTGGCTACACCTTC. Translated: CASSPLGTGSGGYTF.

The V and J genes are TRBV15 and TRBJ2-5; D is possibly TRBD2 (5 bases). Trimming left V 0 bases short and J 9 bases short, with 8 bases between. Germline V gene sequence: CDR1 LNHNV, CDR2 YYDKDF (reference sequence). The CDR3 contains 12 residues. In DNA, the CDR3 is TGTGCCACCAGCAGAGATAACGGGGCCCAGTACTTC. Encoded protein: CATSRDNGAQYF.

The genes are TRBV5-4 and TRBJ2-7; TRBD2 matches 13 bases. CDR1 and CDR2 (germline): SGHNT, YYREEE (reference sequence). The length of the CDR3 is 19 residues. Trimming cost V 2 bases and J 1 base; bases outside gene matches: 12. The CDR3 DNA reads TGTGCCAGCAGCTTAGGGACTAGCGGGATCCTGGTCTATTCCTACGAGCAGTACTTC. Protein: CASSLGTSGILVYSYEQYF.

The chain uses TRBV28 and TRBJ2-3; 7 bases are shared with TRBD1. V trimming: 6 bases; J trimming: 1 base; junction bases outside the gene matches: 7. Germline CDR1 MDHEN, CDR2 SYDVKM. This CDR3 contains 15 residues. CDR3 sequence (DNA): TGTGCCAGCAGCTCTGGACAGGCTGGCACAGATACGCAGTATTTT. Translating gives CASSSGQAGTDTQYF.

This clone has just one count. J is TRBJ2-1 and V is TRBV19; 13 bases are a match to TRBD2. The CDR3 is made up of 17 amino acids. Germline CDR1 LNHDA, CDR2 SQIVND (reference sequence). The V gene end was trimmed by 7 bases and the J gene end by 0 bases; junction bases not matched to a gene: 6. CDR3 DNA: TGTGCCAGTAAAGGGGGACTAGCGGGACCCTCCTACAATGAGCAGTTCTTC. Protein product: CASKGGLAGPSYNEQFF.

CDR3 residues: CASERPGALHGYTF. CDR3 nucleotide sequence: TGTGCCAGCGAACGGCCGGGAGCCCTGCATGGCTACACCTTC. This chain joins TRBV6-5 and TRBJ1-2, with D uncertain. CDR3 length equals 14 residues. Trimming cost V 8 bases and J 6 bases, with 19 bases left between them. The germline V gene has CDR1 MNHEY and CDR2 SVGAGI.

CDR3 protein: CASSPVHPPTNEKLFF. DNA of the CDR3: TGTGCCAGTAGTCCGGTCCATCCCCCTACTAATGAAAAACTGTTTTTT. The V gene is TRBV19, the J gene TRBJ1-4; D unresolved. Trimming stripped 5 bases from V and 2 bases from J, with 15 bases between. The V gene's germline CDR1 is LNHDA and CDR2 SQIVND (reference sequence). The CDR3 covers 16 residues.